The 23 T cell receptor beta chains listed next were all sequenced from one sample in a study of T cells in women clearing cervical HPV infection listed by TCRdb under 2018. Receptor amplification or capture employed the immunoSEQ multiplex PCR assay. TCRdb limited this immuneACCESS table to in-frame rearrangements with V and J called. A share of clones is missing; checked studies link under half to unresolved V genes, and the rest is unexplained. The sample table on file contains about 20,000 clones. Around 5.4% of the sample is in the top ten clones. Sequenced input: blood buffy coat. Every receptor here comes from a woman aged 18 to 75 with a cervical HPV16 infection that either progressed to CIN3+ or cleared (not recorded which).

Comments on this clone: The DNA ends 3 residues before the CDR3 does, and the rest of the CDR3 is filled in from the germline J gene. This chain joins TRBV11-3 and TRBJ1-2; a possible D gene is TRBD1 (6 bases). The CDR3 loop spans 14 amino acids. Germline V CDR1 and CDR2: SGHNT, YENEEA. CDR3 DNA (partial): TGTGCCAGCATCCCAGGACAGTCTCCGGATGAC. It is translated as CASIPGQSPDD. In full, the CDR3 is CASIPGQSPDDYTF.

Regarding this clone: The sequence runs out 3 residues before the end of the CDR3; the remainder is reconstructed from the germline J gene. V is TRBV6-4 and J is TRBJ2-1; the match to TRBD2 covers 11 bases. J was trimmed by 6 bases and V by 0 bases; bases with no gene match: 1. Germline V gives CDR1 MRHNA, CDR2 SNTAGT. This CDR3 has 15 amino acids. The CDR3 sequence is CASSDSSGGANEQFF. The sequenced part of the CDR3 DNA is TGTGCCAGCAGTGACTCTAGCGGGGGGGCCAATGAG.

Remarks on this clone: The CDR3 goes on 3 residues after the read ends, and that part is filled in from the germline J gene. The rearrangement joins TRBV7-2 to TRBJ1-2, with 10 bases matching TRBD1. This CDR3 is built from 15 residues. The germline gives CDR1 SGHTA, CDR2 FQGNSA. The CDR3 bases that were read are TGTGCCAGCAGCTTAGCCGGGACAGGGGAGTGGGAC. It yields the protein CASSLAGTGEWD. The whole CDR3 protein is CASSLAGTGEWDYTF.

Worth noting for this clone: The read stops 3 residues short of the end of the CDR3; the missing end is completed from the germline J gene. The chain couples TRBV7-2 to TRBJ2-5; the match to TRBD2 covers 9 bases. J lost 6 bases, V lost 3 bases, and 5 bases had no gene match. The CDR3 spans 14 residues. The germline gives CDR1 SGHTA, CDR2 FQGNSA. The chain's CDR3 is CASSFQTSGQTQYF. CDR3 DNA (partial): TGTGCCAGCAGCTTTCAAACTAGCGGGCAGACC.

A note on this clone: The CDR3 goes on 3 residues after the read ends, and that part is filled in from the germline J gene. The chain links TRBV11-2 to TRBJ1-2; 7 bases map to TRBD1. The CDR3 loop spans 15 amino acids. CDR1 and CDR2 (germline): SGHAT, FQNNGV. The part of the CDR3 DNA that was read is TGTGCCAGCAGCTTAGAGCCAGGGGGGTACAATGAC. This translates into CASSLEPGGYND. The full-length CDR3 reads as CASSLEPGGYNDYTF.

Worth noting for this clone: Read data end 3 residues before the CDR3 end; the end is taken from the germline J gene. V gene TRBV7-6 combines with J gene TRBJ2-1, with TRBD1 as a possible D gene (8 bases). Germline CDR1 is SGHVS and CDR2 is FNYEAQ. V lost 1 base and J 0 bases, leaving 16 bases between the germline ends. This CDR3 contains 18 residues. The sequenced part of the CDR3 DNA is TGTGCCAGCAGCTTAGTGGGAAACAGGGGGGGCTCCTACAATGAG. Amino acids: CASSLVGNRGGSYNE. The entire CDR3 sequence reads CASSLVGNRGGSYNEQFF.

Concerning this clone itself: The read ends 3 residues shy of where the CDR3 ends; the end is completed using the germline J gene. The chain employs TRBV2 and TRBJ2-1, with 9 bases that match TRBD2. This CDR3 contains 15 residues. Germline V gene data show CDR1 as SNHLY and CDR2 as FYNNEI. With V trimmed by 4 bases and J by 7 bases, 8 bases remained unmatched. The sequenced part of the CDR3 DNA is TGTGCCAGCAGTGTCCCCAGCGGGGGGAAAAATGAG. Its translation is CASSVPSGGKNE. The full CDR3 reads CASSVPSGGKNEQFF.

To note about this clone: The CDR3 end lies 3 residues beyond the end of the read and is filled in from the germline J gene. The J gene is TRBJ2-2, the V gene TRBV7-2, with 8 nucleotides matching TRBD1. CDR1 is SGHTA and CDR2 is FQGNSA in the germline V gene. The CDR3 is 15 amino acids. The CDR3 sequence: CASSKQGGTNEKLFF. The CDR3 DNA, read in part, is TGTGCCAGCAGCAAACAGGGGGGAACTAATGAAAAG.

In regard to this clone: The sequenced fragment ends 3 residues before the CDR3 boundary, so the rest is inferred from the germline J gene. The J gene is TRBJ2-2, the V gene TRBV28, with D possibly TRBD2 on 7 matching bases. CDR1 MDHEN and CDR2 SYDVKM come from the germline V gene. V dropped 8 bases and J dropped 4 bases, with 14 bases sitting between them. The CDR3 has 14 residues. The DNA read from the CDR3 is TGTGCCAGCTGTCGGGGGGCGGGCACCGGGGAG. Translation gives CASCRGAGTGE. The entire CDR3 sequence reads CASCRGAGTGELFF.

Worth noting for this clone: The read terminates 3 residues before the CDR3 end, so the remaining end is supplied by the germline J gene. V and J are TRBV19 and TRBJ2-5; 9 bases line up with TRBD1. Germline CDR1 LNHDA, CDR2 SQIVND (reference sequence). The CDR3 has 14 amino acids. J gave up 4 bases and V 6 bases, and 6 bases lay outside the gene matches. CDR3 sequence reads: CASSRDREGETQYF. CDR3 DNA, as far as it was read: TGTGCCAGTAGCAGGGACAGGGAAGGAGAGACC.

Remarks on this clone: The read finishes 3 residues shy of the CDR3 end, and the germline J gene is used to complete it. The rearrangement links TRBV20-1 to TRBJ1-5; TRBD1 is a possible D gene (6 bases). The V end was cut by 0 bases, the J end by 2 bases, with 14 bases between. The germline CDR1 and CDR2 sequences are DFQATT and SNEGSKA (reference sequence). The CDR3 is 16 amino acids. CDR3 region: CSARDSGRGGNQPQHF. The sequenced part of the CDR3 DNA is TGCAGTGCTAGAGATTCGGGCAGGGGAGGCAATCAGCCC.

Concerning this clone itself: The CDR3 goes on 3 residues after the read ends, and that part is filled in from the germline J gene. The chain employs TRBV7-9 and TRBJ2-7; tentative D call: TRBD1 (6 bases). V lost 5 bases to trimming and J lost 3 bases, with 11 bases between them. The CDR3 is made up of 13 amino acids. Germline CDR1 reads SEHNR; CDR2 reads FQNEAQ (reference sequence). CDR3 DNA, as far as it was read: TGTGCCAGCAGCCTTCAACAGGGCTACGAG. The encoded protein is CASSLQQGYE. The full CDR3 protein reads CASSLQQGYEQYF.

As concerns this clone: The sequence runs out 3 residues before the end of the CDR3; the remainder is reconstructed from the germline J gene. This chain links TRBV3-1 (or the pseudogene TRBV3-2) with TRBJ2-2, with TRBD2 identical over 8 bases. The CDR3 has 15 amino acids. Trimming cost V 4 bases and J 7 bases; bases outside gene matches: 8. Per germline, CDR1 LGHDT and CDR2 YNNKEL (reference sequence). Incomplete CDR3 DNA: TGTGCCAGCAGCCTTGATAGCGGGGTTGGCGGGGAG. It codes for CASSLDSGVGGE. The complete CDR3 reads CASSLDSGVGGELFF.

About this clone: The read ends 3 residues shy of where the CDR3 ends; the end is completed using the germline J gene. This sequence joins TRBV5-1 and TRBJ1-4; D gene ambiguous. V lost 0 bases and J 2 bases, leaving 8 bases between the germline ends. In germline, CDR1 is SGHRS, CDR2 YFSETQ. The CDR3 extends over 15 amino acids. The sequenced part of the CDR3 DNA is TGCGCCAGCAGCTTGGATATCCAGACTAATGAAAAA. Amino acid sequence: CASSLDIQTNEK. The entire CDR3 reads CASSLDIQTNEKLFF.

Notes on this clone: The read ends 3 residues before the CDR3 terminus; that terminus is restored from the germline J gene. The J gene is TRBJ2-1, the V gene TRBV5-1, with TRBD2 matching over 13 bases. The CDR3 is 17 amino acids. Per the germline V gene, CDR1 is SGHRS and CDR2 is YFSETQ. V gave up 2 bases and J gave up 7 bases; unmatched junction bases: 9. Partial CDR3 DNA: TGCGCCAGCAGCTTCGCCCTACTAGCGGGGGGGCCTAATGAG. As protein: CASSFALLAGGPNE. The whole CDR3 is CASSFALLAGGPNEQFF.

As regards this clone: The CDR3 end lies 3 residues beyond the end of the read and is filled in from the germline J gene. The rearrangement uses TRBV7-6 and TRBJ2-1, with 11 bases aligning to TRBD1. The germline CDR1 and CDR2 sequences are SGHVS and FNYEAQ. The CDR3 totals 16 residues. The ends lost 4 bases at V and 2 bases at J; junction bases unmatched: 4. CDR3 DNA (partial): TGTGCCAGCAGCTCTCGGACAGGGGGCGCCTACAATGAG. Translated, it gives CASSSRTGGAYNE. The CDR3 in its entirety is CASSSRTGGAYNEQFF.

As regards this clone: The read falls 3 residues short of the CDR3 end, and the missing part is taken from the germline J gene. The gene calls are TRBV6-1 and TRBJ2-2, with D tentatively TRBD1 (5 bases). This CDR3 region has 15 residues. Per germline, CDR1 MNHNS and CDR2 SASEGT. The covered CDR3 bases are TGTGCCAGCAGTGAAGGAAAAACAGGAAATTCACCG. It yields the protein CASSEGKTGNSP. The full CDR3 reads CASSEGKTGNSPLFF.

As concerns this clone: The read ends 3 residues early relative to the CDR3; the germline J gene fills the gap. V is TRBV2 and J is TRBJ2-1; possible D gene TRBD2, 6 bases. Germline CDR1 and CDR2: SNHLY and FYNNEI. CDR3 length equals 14 residues. The V end lost 4 bases, the J end lost 2 bases, and 9 bases lay between the germline ends. CDR3 region: CASSGEDTYNEQFF. The covered CDR3 bases are TGTGCCAGCAGTGGGGAGGACACCTACAATGAG.

About this clone: Read sequence stops 3 residues before the CDR3 end, and the germline J gene provides the missing end. V is TRBV7-6 and J is TRBJ2-1; perhaps TRBD2 as D (6 bases). The V gene lost 5 bases and the J gene lost 8 bases, with 22 bases spanning the gap. The germline V gene has CDR1 SGHVS and CDR2 FNYEAQ. The CDR3 has 16 residues. The CDR3 bases that were read are TGTGCCAGCAGCACGCGGGGCCGGGACGGTGCACATGAG. Translation gives CASSTRGRDGAHE. The full CDR3 is CASSTRGRDGAHEQFF.

With regard to this clone: The sequence runs out 3 residues before the end of the CDR3; the remainder is reconstructed from the germline J gene. The chain recombines TRBV7-6 with TRBJ2-5, with 12 bases aligning to TRBD2. This CDR3 spans 17 amino acids. After removal of 5 bases from V and 5 bases from J, the junction contained 12 bases not matched to a gene. The germline CDR1 and CDR2 sequences are SGHVS and FNYEAQ. The chain's CDR3 is CASSRRSSGGAGETQYF. The part of the CDR3 DNA that was read is TGTGCCAGCAGCCGTCGGTCTAGCGGGGGGGCCGGGGAGACC.

CDR3 protein: CASSQGGGRSTEAFF. CDR3 DNA (partial): TGTGCCAGCAGCCAAGGAGGGGGTAGGAGCACTGAA. The V and J genes are TRBV4-2 and TRBJ1-1; a weak D match, TRBD1 (6 bases). The read ends 3 residues early relative to the CDR3; the germline J gene fills the gap. CDR1 and CDR2 from the germline V gene are LGHNA and YNFKEQ. The CDR3 covers 15 residues. Trimming stripped 1 base from V and 4 bases from J, with 13 bases between.

On this clone: The read ends 3 residues early relative to the CDR3; the germline J gene fills the gap. This sequence joins TRBV25-1 and TRBJ2-7, with D perhaps TRBD1 (6 bases). From germline, CDR1 is MGHDK and CDR2 SYGVNS. This CDR3 contains 12 residues. The ends were cut back, 10 bases at V and 2 bases at J, with 12 bases in the middle. The CDR3 reads CATSTGTYEQYF. CDR3 bases read: TGTGCCACCTCGACAGGAACCTACGAG.

With regard to this clone: The CDR3 end is not reached by the read, which stops 3 residues before it; the germline J gene fills it in. The chain recombines TRBV20-1 with TRBJ1-6, with 10 bases lining up with TRBD1. This CDR3 contains 13 residues. V lost 5 bases and J lost 6; bases outside the gene matches: 1. Germline loops: CDR1 DFQATT, CDR2 SNEGSKA (reference sequence). CDR3 in amino acids: CSAGDRGNSPLHF. CDR3 DNA (partial): TGCAGTGCTGGGGACAGGGGTAATTCACCC.